A selection of T cell receptor beta chains follows, all from one sample in a study of a mutant IDH1 vaccine in newly diagnosed glioma. Repertoires were generated with immunoSEQ multiplex PCR, while TCRdb's copy carries only in-frame clones and drops some. The repertoire consists of approximately 82,000 clones, with about 82% occurring once and the leading ten covering over 2%. Their antigens remain unidentified. The sequences come from PBMCs, collected from a glioma patient whose treatment included an IDH1 peptide vaccine. The receptors here all came from a young man with glioma. Some clones in this sample may be carry-over from other donors' samples. Both conserved end residues are part of each CDR3. The D gene is left open where the match is weak. Clone size is stated in some rows and not others, as once, few, many or a class when expanded.

v_gene,abundance,d_gene,len,j_gene,CDR3aa,CDR3nt
TRBV6-1,NA,NA,13,TRBJ2-1,CASSEAPASEQFF,TGTGCCAGCAGTGAAGCGCCAGCAAGTGAGCAGTTCTTC
TRBV5-8,NA,NA,14,TRBJ1-6,CASSLRPHNSPLHF,TGTGCCAGCAGCTTGCGGCCGCATAATTCACCCCTCCACTTT
TRBV10-3,NA,TRBD1,13,TRBJ2-5,CAIRPTGQETQYF,TGTGCCATCAGACCGACAGGGCAAGAGACCCAGTACTTC
TRBV4-1,medium-sized,NA,13,TRBJ2-2,CASSQEDAGELFF,TGCGCCAGCAGCCAAGAAGATGCCGGGGAGCTGTTTTTT
TRBV18,NA,NA,17,TRBJ1-5,CASSPQVSGHSNQPQHF,TGTGCCAGCTCACCACAGGTCTCAGGGCACAGCAATCAGCCCCAGCATTTT
TRBV7-9,NA,NA,14,TRBJ1-1,CASSLGQGFTEAFF,TGTGCCAGCAGCTTAGGCCAGGGGTTCACTGAAGCTTTCTTT
TRBV2,NA,TRBD2,15,TRBJ2-1,CASRRPGLADDEQFF,TGTGCCAGCAGAAGACCGGGACTAGCGGATGATGAGCAGTTCTTC
TRBV15,NA,NA,14,TRBJ1-2,CATSRDQANYGYTF,TGTGCCACCAGCAGAGATCAAGCTAACTATGGCTACACCTTC
TRBV6-1,NA,TRBD2,15,TRBJ2-7,CASSHRRGSSYEQYF,TGTGCCAGCAGCCACCGGCGGGGGAGCTCCTACGAGCAGTACTTC
TRBV7-9,NA,NA,15,TRBJ2-1,CASSLGYIPYNEQFF,TGTGCCAGCAGCTTGGGTTATATTCCCTACAATGAGCAGTTCTTC
TRBV6-1,NA,NA,16,TRBJ2-2,CASSGRDWAGTGELFF,TGTGCCAGCAGTGGACGGGACTGGGCGGGCACCGGGGAGCTGTTTTTT
TRBV6-1,few,NA,14,TRBJ1-1,CASSRQEMNTEAFF,TGTGCCAGCAGTAGACAGGAGATGAACACTGAAGCTTTCTTT
TRBV29-1,NA,NA,12,TRBJ2-1,CSTSSSYNEQFF,TGCTCTACTTCCTCCTCCTACAATGAGCAGTTCTTC
TRBV5-6,NA,NA,15,TRBJ1-2,CASSSIGTADYGYTF,TGTGCCAGCAGCTCTATCGGGACGGCGGACTATGGCTACACCTTC
TRBV5-1,NA,TRBD1,14,TRBJ1-1,CASSLMGQGREAFF,TGCGCCAGCAGCTTGATGGGACAGGGTCGGGAAGCTTTCTTT
TRBV28,NA,NA,14,TRBJ1-4,CASRWTAPNEKLFF,TGTGCCAGCAGGTGGACAGCACCAAATGAAAAACTGTTTTTT
TRBV5-4,NA,NA,16,TRBJ2-7,CASSLAGGTQTYEQYF,TGTGCCAGCAGCTTGGCAGGCGGGACACAAACCTACGAGCAGTACTTC
TRBV11-2,NA,NA,12,TRBJ1-2,CASSFVNYGYTF,TGTGCCAGCAGCTTCGTTAACTATGGCTACACCTTC
TRBV6-5,few,NA,13,TRBJ1-2,CASSYSAGYGYTF,TGTGCCAGCAGTTACTCAGCGGGCTATGGCTACACCTTC
TRBV4-2,few,NA,16,TRBJ2-1,CASSQAFESDYNEQFF,TGTGCCAGCAGCCAAGCCTTCGAGTCAGACTACAATGAGCAGTTCTTC
TRBV9,NA,TRBD1,14,TRBJ2-3,CASSYDRATDTQYF,TGTGCCAGCAGCTACGACAGGGCCACAGATACGCAGTATTTT
TRBV5-4,NA,NA,14,TRBJ2-7,CASSLSLRSYEQYF,TGTGCCAGCAGCTTGAGTCTGAGGTCCTACGAGCAGTACTTC
TRBV2,once,NA,12,TRBJ2-3,CASKGRADTQYF,TGTGCCAGCAAGGGGCGGGCAGATACGCAGTATTTT
TRBV4-2,NA,NA,16,TRBJ1-2,CASSQGYRAPGDGYTF,TGTGCCAGCAGCCAAGGATACAGGGCCCCCGGTGATGGCTACACCTTC
TRBV7-2,NA,NA,14,TRBJ1-2,CASSLNSPNYGYTF,TGTGCCAGCAGCTTAAACAGCCCTAACTATGGCTACACCTTC
TRBV29-1,NA,NA,13,TRBJ2-3,CSVQSSGTDTQYF,TGCAGCGTTCAGTCTAGCGGCACAGATACGCAGTATTTT
TRBV7-9,NA,NA,14,TRBJ2-3,CASRFHEGADTQYF,TGTGCCAGCAGATTCCACGAAGGGGCAGATACGCAGTATTTT
TRBV5-1,once,NA,15,TRBJ1-1,CASTPGRGANTEAFF,TGCGCCAGCACCCCGGGGCGGGGGGCGAACACTGAAGCTTTCTTT